A single sample is the source of the 31 T cell receptor beta chains below, sequenced in a study of PD-1 blockade in classical Hodgkin lymphoma. The data were produced by immunoSEQ multiplex PCR, yet TCRdb's version contains in-frame clones alone and is incomplete. The sample lists about 63,000 clones; roughly 91% were seen once. Exposure to brentuximab vedotin varied, and each patient had relapsed following autologous stem cell transplantation. The source was peripheral blood mononuclear cells (PBMCs), collected before the second cycle of nivolumab. All receptors derive from a human donor with classical Hodgkin lymphoma.

This clone came up a few times. V usage is TRBV5-1 and J usage is TRBJ2-2; tentative D call: TRBD2 (5 bases). Trimming took 0 bases from V and 4 from J, leaving 10 bases between them. Germline V lookup: CDR1 SGHRS, CDR2 YFSETQ. The CDR3 spans 15 residues. The CDR3 DNA reads TGCGCCAGCAGCTTGGGAGGGATCGCCACCGGGGAGCTGTTTTTT. Its translation: CASSLGGIATGELFF.

The chain combines TRBV6-6 with TRBJ2-3; TRBD2 matches 8 bases. Germline values: CDR1 MNHNY, CDR2 SVGAGI (reference sequence). This CDR3 is 15 amino acids long. The V and J ends lost 7 bases and 2 bases, in that order; junction bases with no gene match: 8. This chain's CDR3 is CASTHGRGATDTQYF. CDR3 nucleotides: TGTGCCAGCACCCACGGGCGGGGGGCCACAGATACGCAGTATTTT.

This clone qualifies as medium-sized. The J gene is TRBJ2-7, the V gene TRBV7-9, with D hard to call. The CDR3 runs to 11 residues. Per the germline V gene, CDR1 is SEHNR and CDR2 is FQNEAQ (reference sequence). V dropped 5 bases and J dropped 6 bases, with 8 bases sitting between them. The CDR3 nucleotides are TGTGCCAGCAGCCCCGTCGGCGAGCAGTACTTC. This codes for CASSPVGEQYF.

Only a few counts were recorded for this clone. The CDR3 nucleotides read TGTGCCAGCAGCTTAGGTACCCGGGACAGCTATCAGCCCCAGCATTTT. It is translated as CASSLGTRDSYQPQHF. V usage is TRBV7-8 and J usage is TRBJ1-5; 7 positions agree with TRBD1. Looked up from germline, CDR1 is SGHVS and CDR2 is FQNEAQ. The ends lost 1 base at V and 5 bases at J; junction bases unmatched: 8. This CDR3 comprises 16 residues.

Notes on this clone: Germline and junction disagree at one end, which may indicate a read error. The chain has TRBV6-5 and TRBJ1-6, with D unclear. Germline loops: CDR1 MNHEY, CDR2 SVGAGI. The length of the CDR3 is 15 residues. CDR3 amino acids: CASSYSSGSGSPLLF. Here the CDR3 DNA reads TGTGCCAGCAGTTACTCTTCGGGTTCTGGGTCACCCCTCCTCTTT.

The chain is built from TRBV5-1 and TRBJ2-7, with 7 positions matching TRBD1. Germline assignment: CDR1 SGHRS and CDR2 YFSETQ. The CDR3 has 14 residues. V shed 0 bases, J shed 6 bases, and the junction held 6 bases outside the gene matches. CDR3 loop: CASSLGRGSPEQYF. CDR3 in DNA: TGCGCCAGCAGCTTGGGCAGGGGGTCGCCCGAGCAGTACTTC. The complete variable domain, with remaining parts taken from reference TRBV5-1 and TRBJ2-7, reads KAGVTQTPRYLIKTRGQQVTLSCSPISGHRSVSWYQQTPGQGLQFLFEYFSETQRNKGNFPGRFSGRQFSNSRSEMNVSTLELGDSALYLCASSLGRGSPEQYFGPGTRLTVT.

This chain joins TRBV5-1 and TRBJ2-3; possible D gene TRBD1, 6 bases. The CDR3 is made up of 14 amino acids. Germline V CDR1 and CDR2: SGHRS, YFSETQ. V dropped 3 bases and J dropped 2 bases, with 10 bases sitting between them. The DNA for the CDR3 is TGCGCCAGCAGCTCCGGACAGCTCACAGATACGCAGTATTTT. It encodes CASSSGQLTDTQYF.

J is TRBJ1-5 and V is TRBV4-2, with TRBD1 identical over 9 bases. CDR1 is LGHNA and CDR2 is YNFKEQ in the germline V gene. The V and J ends lost 1 base and 1 base, in that order; junction bases with no gene match: 8. This CDR3 has 18 amino acids. CDR3 sequence (DNA): TGTGCCAGCAGCCAAGGATGGACAGGGGCTTGGAGCAATCAGCCCCAGCATTTT. Protein product: CASSQGWTGAWSNQPQHF.

The gene calls are TRBV5-5 and TRBJ1-5; D is undetermined. Trimming cost V 4 bases and J 3 bases, with 17 bases left between them. The germline V gene encodes CDR1 SGHKS and CDR2 YYEKEE (reference sequence). This CDR3 is 16 amino acids long. Here the CDR3 DNA reads TGTGCCAGCAGCCCCGAGGTCGGGAAGAACAATCAGCCCCAGCATTTT. Translation: CASSPEVGKNNQPQHF.

The chain employs TRBV25-1 and TRBJ2-2, with a tentative D call TRBD1 (6 bases). Germline V gene lookup returns CDR1 MGHDK and CDR2 SYGVNS. The CDR3 runs to 14 residues. Trimming took off 0 bases at V and 7 bases at J, with 9 bases between the two ends. CDR3 loop: CASSEYRTVGELFF. The CDR3 coding sequence is TGTGCCAGCAGTGAATATAGGACAGTCGGGGAGCTGTTTTTT. The whole variable domain, remainder taken from reference TRBV25-1 and TRBJ2-2, is EADIYQTPRYLVIGTGKKITLECSQTMGHDKMYWYQQDPGMELHLIHYSYGVNSTEKGDLSSESTVSRIRTEHFPLTLESARPSHTSQYLCASSEYRTVGELFFGEGSRLTVL.

This chain joins TRBV11-2 and TRBJ1-1; 8 positions match TRBD1. The junction had 18 bases not matched to a gene; V was cut back by 4 bases and J by 5 bases. CDR3 length: 18 residues. CDR1 and CDR2 (germline): SGHAT, FQNNGV. Here the CDR3 reads CASSSVPGQAAGKTEAFF. Written as DNA, the CDR3 is TGTGCCAGCAGCTCGGTACCGGGACAGGCGGCGGGGAAGACTGAAGCTTTCTTT.

This clone was found once. The gene calls are TRBV28 and TRBJ2-7, with a weak D call TRBD1 (6 bases). Germline V gene lookup returns CDR1 MDHEN and CDR2 SYDVKM. The germline V and J ends were trimmed by 6 bases and 0 bases, with 9 bases remaining between them. CDR3 length: 13 amino acids. CDR3: CASRTGNSYEQYF. As DNA, the CDR3 is TGTGCCAGCAGGACAGGAAACTCCTACGAGCAGTACTTC.

The chain links TRBV6-5 to TRBJ2-7; TRBD2 matches 8 bases. Trimming took 2 bases from V and 3 from J; bases not matched to a gene: 6. CDR1 and CDR2 from the germline V gene are MNHEY and SVGAGI. The CDR3 length is 15 residues. CDR3 amino acids: CASSYDGGAIYEQYF. CDR3 nucleotide sequence: TGTGCCAGCAGTTACGACGGGGGGGCTATCTACGAGCAGTACTTC.

There are a few counts of this clone. CDR3 sequence reads: CASRPGGGEEQPQHF. CDR3 bases: TGTGCCAGCAGGCCGGGCGGGGGGGAGGAACAGCCCCAGCATTTT. The chain carries TRBV28 and TRBJ1-5; possibly TRBD1 for D (5 bases). The ends were cut back, 6 bases at V and 7 bases at J, with 19 bases in the middle. Germline V gives CDR1 MDHEN, CDR2 SYDVKM. This CDR3 has 15 amino acids.

The chain links TRBV12-5 to TRBJ2-1, with D possibly matching TRBD1 (6 bases). CDR1 LGHNT and CDR2 FRNRAP come from the germline V gene. This CDR3 region has 19 residues. V lost 0 bases and J lost 2, with 20 bases in between. The CDR3 here is CASGLVVDPDSLTYNEQFF. The CDR3 DNA follows: TGTGCTAGTGGTTTGGTAGTGGACCCGGACAGTCTAACCTACAATGAGCAGTTCTTC.

This chain links TRBV9 with TRBJ2-7; no clear D. The CDR3 is 14 amino acids. Germline V gene lookup returns CDR1 SGDLS and CDR2 YYNGEE. V lost 4 bases and J 2 bases, leaving 13 bases between the germline ends. The CDR3 reads CASSLSTDTYEQYF. The CDR3 region has the DNA TGTGCCAGCAGCCTCTCGACTGATACCTACGAGCAGTACTTC. Full variable domain (outside the CDR3, taken from reference TRBV9 and TRBJ2-7): DSGVTQTPKHLITATGQRVTLRCSPRSGDLSVYWYQQSLDQGLQFLIQYYNGEERAKGNILERFSAQQFPDLHSELNLSSLELGDSALYFCASSLSTDTYEQYFGPGTRLTVT.

The rearrangement joins TRBV27 to TRBJ1-1; 10 nucleotides match TRBD1. Germline lookup yields CDR1 MNHEY and CDR2 SMNVEV (reference sequence). The CDR3 extends over 16 amino acids. With V trimmed by 5 bases and J by 3 bases, 9 bases remained unmatched. The CDR3 spells CASSPTGTGAHTEAFF. CDR3 DNA: TGTGCCAGCAGTCCCACCGGGACAGGGGCCCACACTGAAGCTTTCTTT.

J is TRBJ1-1 and V is TRBV5-1; TRBD1 agrees at 10 bases. The CDR3 totals 17 residues. Per germline, CDR1 SGHRS and CDR2 YFSETQ. The junction had 7 bases not matched to a gene; V was cut back by 0 bases and J by 2 bases. CDR3 loop: CASSLVIGTGDNTEAFF. DNA for the CDR3: TGCGCCAGCAGCTTGGTTATCGGGACAGGGGATAACACTGAAGCTTTCTTT.

The chain carries TRBV30 and TRBJ2-7; TRBD1 agrees at 9 bases. Germline assignment: CDR1 GTSNPN and CDR2 SVGIG (reference sequence). V was pared by 5 bases and J by 5 bases, with 4 bases of the junction left unmatched. CDR3 size: 12 residues. Here the CDR3 reads CAWAQGAHEQYF. CDR3 coding DNA: TGTGCCTGGGCACAGGGGGCCCACGAGCAGTACTTC.

The chain joins TRBV28 to TRBJ2-3; 11 bases line up with TRBD2. CDR3 size: 15 residues. Germline V gene data show CDR1 as MDHEN and CDR2 as SYDVKM. J lost 2 bases, V lost 7 bases, and 5 bases had no gene match. As DNA, the CDR3 is TGTGCCAGCAAATTAGCGGGGGGGATCACAGATACGCAGTATTTT. Amino acids: CASKLAGGITDTQYF.

CDR3 sequence (DNA): TGTGCCAGTACCCTACGGCCTCAGGGGGTGAACACTGAAGCTTTCTTT. Translated: CASTLRPQGVNTEAFF. The J gene is TRBJ1-1, the V gene TRBV19, with 7 bases aligning to TRBD1. The CDR3 extends over 16 amino acids. The V and J ends lost 7 bases and 0 bases, in that order; junction bases with no gene match: 11. CDR1 and CDR2 from the germline V gene are LNHDA and SQIVND (reference sequence).

This rearrangement joins TRBV29-1 to TRBJ1-2; perhaps TRBD1 as D (5 bases). Germline V gene sequence: CDR1 SQVTM, CDR2 ANQGSEA. With 4 bases removed from V and 7 bases from J, the gap between germline ends came to 19 bases. CDR3 length: 14 residues. Here the CDR3 reads CSVGRDSRQSGYTF. The CDR3 bases are TGCAGCGTTGGTCGGGACTCACGGCAGTCTGGCTACACCTTC.

V and J are TRBV5-1 and TRBJ2-3; D gene unclear. Germline V gene lookup returns CDR1 SGHRS and CDR2 YFSETQ. The CDR3 is 14 residues long. The ends were cut back, 3 bases at V and 0 bases at J, with 8 bases in the middle. CDR3 bases: TGCGCCAGCAGCTCAAAAAAAAGCACAGATACGCAGTATTTT. This codes for CASSSKKSTDTQYF.

The J gene is TRBJ1-5, the V gene TRBV4-1; D gene ambiguous. V lost 4 bases to trimming and J lost 4 bases, with 20 bases between them. The CDR3 has 17 residues. CDR1 is MGHRA and CDR2 is YSYEKL in the germline V gene. CDR3 coding DNA: TGCGCCAGCAGCCTGTTCATAGGTCTAGGGCGAAATCAGCCCCAGCATTTT. As protein: CASSLFIGLGRNQPQHF.

This clone has just one count. The V and J genes are TRBV15 and TRBJ2-3; 9 bases line up with TRBD2. The CDR3 is 16 amino acids. Losses at the gene ends were 5 bases for V and 3 bases for J; bases not matched to a gene: 9. Per germline, CDR1 LNHNV and CDR2 YYDKDF (reference sequence). In nucleotides, the CDR3 is TGTGCCACCAGCGGGATAGTAGCGGGGGAGACAGATACGCAGTATTTT. Translation: CATSGIVAGETDTQYF.

The gene calls are TRBV18 and TRBJ2-6; D is ambiguous. V was shortened by 3 bases and J by 0 bases, with 9 bases between the two germline ends. Germline-derived CDR1 and CDR2 are KGHSH and LQKENI. The CDR3 runs to 16 residues. CDR3 DNA: TGTGCCAGCTCACCTCCTATTTACTCTGGGGCCAACGTCCTGACTTTC. Translated: CASSPPIYSGANVLTF.

This rearrangement joins TRBV7-9 to TRBJ2-5; 9 nucleotides agree with TRBD1. Germline trimming cut 7 bases from V and 4 bases from J; bases unmatched to any gene: 7. The CDR3 consists of 14 residues. Germline lookup yields CDR1 SEHNR and CDR2 FQNEAQ (reference sequence). The CDR3 sequence is CASTEQGARETQYF. The DNA of the CDR3 is TGTGCCAGCACCGAACAGGGGGCGCGAGAGACCCAGTACTTC.

The chain uses TRBV6-5 and TRBJ2-2; maybe TRBD2 (7 bases). The CDR3 has 15 residues. The V end lost 6 bases, the J end lost 6 bases, and 17 bases lay between the germline ends. CDR1 and CDR2 (germline): MNHEY, SVGAGI. CDR3 nucleotides: TGTGCCAGCAGCCCGGGGGGCAGTAGGCCCGGGGAGCTGTTTTTT. Protein: CASSPGGSRPGELFF.

This clone appeared a single time. This chain uses TRBV16 with TRBJ1-2; no firm D call. From germline, CDR1 is KGHSY and CDR2 FQNENV. With 4 bases removed from V and 3 bases from J, the gap between germline ends came to 12 bases. This CDR3 comprises 14 residues. CDR3: CASSRVGGYYGYTF. CDR3 DNA sequence: TGTGCCAGCAGCCGAGTGGGCGGATACTATGGCTACACCTTC.

The J gene is TRBJ1-6, the V gene TRBV6-6; D unclear. The CDR3 totals 15 residues. Germline V gene sequence: CDR1 MNHNY, CDR2 SVGAGI (reference sequence). V lost 6 bases, J lost 8 bases, and 17 bases lay in between. The CDR3 loop is CASRYLDIKDSPLHF. The DNA of the CDR3 is TGTGCCAGCAGGTACCTCGACATTAAAGATTCACCCCTCCACTTT.

As regards this clone: Within the sample, other DNA sequences also encode this same CDR3. V usage is TRBV5-1 and J usage is TRBJ1-3; D call uncertain. V was pared by 3 bases and J by 2 bases, with 9 bases between. This CDR3 contains 14 residues. Looked up from germline, CDR1 is SGHRS and CDR2 is YFSETQ. The CDR3, as DNA: TGCGCCAGCAGCTCTGGAGGTCCTGGAAACACCATATATTTT. This encodes CASSSGGPGNTIYF.